The clone carrying this TCR beta chain was counted a few times. Its antigen remains unidentified. This record belongs to a study of beta chain features in type 1 diabetes. Broader study findings: Type 1 diabetes patients showed a moderate but significant shortening of TCRB CDR3s in all four CD4+ subsets.

CDR3 length: 13 amino acids. The germline V gene encodes CDR1 SGHRS and CDR2 YFSETQ. Trimming stripped 4 bases from V and 3 bases from J, with 11 bases between. Expressed TCRB transcripts got sequenced, as all isolated RNA was reverse transcribed. Data came from immunoSEQ multiplex PCR; TCRdb stores just in-frame clones and leaves some out. The repertoire includes hundreds of thousands of clones, 11% to 15% of them detected once, and less than 0.04% sits in the top ten. V gene TRBV5-1 combines with J gene TRBJ2-7, with D unresolved. The sample taken for sequencing was naive CD4+ T cells from blood. The origin of this receptor is a young man with type 1 diabetes. The chain's CDR3 is CASSPVEFYEQYF. CDR3 coding DNA: TGCGCCAGCAGCCCCGTGGAGTTCTACGAGCAGTACTTC.